Sequencing of this TCR beta chain was carried out in a study of blood T cell repertoires in COVID-19. Study information: The study drew acute and convalescent COVID-19 samples from the United States, Italy and Spain.

Original handling: Reference gene primers were amplified, and this amplification served to estimate nucleated cell counts. The assay was immunoSEQ multiplex PCR, and TCRdb's table has in-frame clones only and misses some. V and J calls and clone size are copied from that table; D and trimming were computed from the DNA. The sample has 200,000 to 250,000 clones; approximately 80% are singletons. Source material: peripheral blood. The TCR originated in a woman aged 80 or over with active or convalescent COVID-19.

Here the CDR3 reads CASSLFGTGNYGYTF. The CDR3 DNA reads as TGTGCCAGCAGTTTATTCGGGACAGGGAACTATGGCTACACCTTC. This chain links TRBV27 with TRBJ1-2; 9 bases are shared with TRBD1. Trimming took 1 base from V and 2 from J; bases not matched to a gene: 2. Per germline, CDR1 MNHEY and CDR2 SMNVEV (reference sequence). There are 15 residues in the CDR3.